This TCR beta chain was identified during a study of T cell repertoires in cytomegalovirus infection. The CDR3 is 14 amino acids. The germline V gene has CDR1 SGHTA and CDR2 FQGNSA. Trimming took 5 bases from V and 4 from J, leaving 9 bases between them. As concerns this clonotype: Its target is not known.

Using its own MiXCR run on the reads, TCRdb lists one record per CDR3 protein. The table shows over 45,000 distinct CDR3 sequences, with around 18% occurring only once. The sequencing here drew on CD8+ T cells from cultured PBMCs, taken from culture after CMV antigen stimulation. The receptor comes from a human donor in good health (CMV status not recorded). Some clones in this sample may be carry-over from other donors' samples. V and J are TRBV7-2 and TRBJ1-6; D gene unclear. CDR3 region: CASSPLDYNSPLHF. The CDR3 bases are TGTGCCAGCAGCCCCTTAGATTATAATTCACCCCTCCACTTT.